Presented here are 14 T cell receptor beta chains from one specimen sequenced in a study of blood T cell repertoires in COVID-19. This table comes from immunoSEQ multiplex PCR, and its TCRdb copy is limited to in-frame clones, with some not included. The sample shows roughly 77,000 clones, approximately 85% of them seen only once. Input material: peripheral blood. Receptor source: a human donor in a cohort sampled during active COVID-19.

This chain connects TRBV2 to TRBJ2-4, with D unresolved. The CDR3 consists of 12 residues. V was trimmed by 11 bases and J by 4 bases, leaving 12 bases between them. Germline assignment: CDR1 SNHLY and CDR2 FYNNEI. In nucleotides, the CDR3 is TGTGCCGGAAGGCCCGGGAAAAACATTCAGTACTTC. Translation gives CAGRPGKNIQYF. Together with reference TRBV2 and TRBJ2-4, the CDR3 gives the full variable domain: EPEVTQTPSHQVTQMGQEVILRCVPISNHLYFYWYRQILGQKVEFLVSFYNNEISEKSEIFDDQFSVERPDGSNFTLKIRSTKLEDSAMYFCAGRPGKNIQYFGAGTRLSVL.

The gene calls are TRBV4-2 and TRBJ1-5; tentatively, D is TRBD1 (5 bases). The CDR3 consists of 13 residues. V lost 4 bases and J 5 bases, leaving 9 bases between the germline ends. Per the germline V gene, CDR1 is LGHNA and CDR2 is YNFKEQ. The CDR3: CASSRGGDQPQHF. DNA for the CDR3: TGTGCCAGCAGCCGCGGGGGAGATCAGCCCCAGCATTTT.

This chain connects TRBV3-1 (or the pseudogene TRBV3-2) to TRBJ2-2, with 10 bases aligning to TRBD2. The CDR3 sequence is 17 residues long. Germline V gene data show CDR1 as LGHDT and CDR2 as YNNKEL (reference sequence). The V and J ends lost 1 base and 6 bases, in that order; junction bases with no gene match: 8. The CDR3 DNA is TGTGCCAGCAGCCAAGTCTTGCCTAGCGGGGGTTCCGGGGAGCTGTTTTTT. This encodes CASSQVLPSGGSGELFF.

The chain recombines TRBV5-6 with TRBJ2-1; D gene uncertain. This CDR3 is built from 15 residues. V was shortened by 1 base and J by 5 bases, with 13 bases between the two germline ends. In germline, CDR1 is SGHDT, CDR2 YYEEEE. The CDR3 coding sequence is TGTGCCAGCAGCTTGACGGGTGTAGTAGACAATGAGCAGTTCTTC. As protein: CASSLTGVVDNEQFF.

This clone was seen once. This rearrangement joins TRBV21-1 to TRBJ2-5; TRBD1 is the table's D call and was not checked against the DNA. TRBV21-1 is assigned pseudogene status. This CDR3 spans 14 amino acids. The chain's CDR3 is CARHQGAVQETQYF. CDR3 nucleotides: TGTGCCCGCCACCAGGGGGCAGTCCAAGAGACCCAGTACTTC.

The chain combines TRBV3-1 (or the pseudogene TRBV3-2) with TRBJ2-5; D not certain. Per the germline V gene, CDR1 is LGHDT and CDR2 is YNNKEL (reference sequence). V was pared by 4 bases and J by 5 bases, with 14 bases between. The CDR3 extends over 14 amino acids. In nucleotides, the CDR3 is TGTGCCAGCAGCCTAGCCCTGACGTCGGAGACCCAGTACTTC. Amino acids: CASSLALTSETQYF.

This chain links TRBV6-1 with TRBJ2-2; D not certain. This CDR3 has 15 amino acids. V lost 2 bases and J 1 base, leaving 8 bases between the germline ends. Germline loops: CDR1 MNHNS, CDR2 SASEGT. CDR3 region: CASSELALNTGELFF. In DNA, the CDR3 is TGTGCCAGCAGTGAACTGGCTCTGAACACCGGGGAGCTGTTTTTT.

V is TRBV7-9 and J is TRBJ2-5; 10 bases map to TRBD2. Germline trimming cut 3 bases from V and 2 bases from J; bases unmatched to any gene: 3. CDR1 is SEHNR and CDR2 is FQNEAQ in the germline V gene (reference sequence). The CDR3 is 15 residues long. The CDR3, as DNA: TGTGCCAGCAGCTTCTCTAGCGGGGGACAAGAGACCCAGTACTTC. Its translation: CASSFSSGGQETQYF.

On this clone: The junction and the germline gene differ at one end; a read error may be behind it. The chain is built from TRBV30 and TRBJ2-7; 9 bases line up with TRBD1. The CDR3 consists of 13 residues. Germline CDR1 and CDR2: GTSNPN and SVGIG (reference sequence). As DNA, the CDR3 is TGTGCCTGGAGTGGGGCCTTTGGGGGGACAGGGTCTTTC. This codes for CAWSGAFGGTGSF.

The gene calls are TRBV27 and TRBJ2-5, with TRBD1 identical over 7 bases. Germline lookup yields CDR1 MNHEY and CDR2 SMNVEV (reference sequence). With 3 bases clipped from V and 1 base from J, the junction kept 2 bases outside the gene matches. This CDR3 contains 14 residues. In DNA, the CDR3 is TGTGCCAGCAGTTTTGGGACAGCCCAAGAGACCCAGTACTTC. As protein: CASSFGTAQETQYF.

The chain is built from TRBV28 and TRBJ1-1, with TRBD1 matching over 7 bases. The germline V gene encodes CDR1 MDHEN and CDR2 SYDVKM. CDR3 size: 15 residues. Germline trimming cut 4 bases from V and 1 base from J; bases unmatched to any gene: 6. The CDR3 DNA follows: TGTGCCAGCAGTTCTCCGGGACAGCAGAACACTGAAGCTTTCTTT. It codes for CASSSPGQQNTEAFF. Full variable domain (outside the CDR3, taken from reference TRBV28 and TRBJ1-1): DVKVTQSSRYLVKRTGEKVFLECVQDMDHENMFWYRQDPGLGLRLIYFSYDVKMKEKGDIPEGYSVSREKKERFSLILESASTNQTSMYLCASSSPGQQNTEAFFGQGTRLTVV.

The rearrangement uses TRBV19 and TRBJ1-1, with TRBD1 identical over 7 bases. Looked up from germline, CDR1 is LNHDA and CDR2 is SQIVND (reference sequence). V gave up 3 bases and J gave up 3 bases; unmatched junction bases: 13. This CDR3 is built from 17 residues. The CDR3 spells CASSIRATGRLDTEAFF. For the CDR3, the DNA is TGTGCCAGTAGTATTAGGGCGACAGGGCGTTTGGACACTGAAGCTTTCTTT.

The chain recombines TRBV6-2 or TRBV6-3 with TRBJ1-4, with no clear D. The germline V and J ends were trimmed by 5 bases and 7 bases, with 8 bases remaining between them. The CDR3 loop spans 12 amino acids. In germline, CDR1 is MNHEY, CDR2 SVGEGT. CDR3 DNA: TGTGCCAGCAGTAGCGAGGGTGAAAAACTGTTTTTT. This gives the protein CASSSEGEKLFF.

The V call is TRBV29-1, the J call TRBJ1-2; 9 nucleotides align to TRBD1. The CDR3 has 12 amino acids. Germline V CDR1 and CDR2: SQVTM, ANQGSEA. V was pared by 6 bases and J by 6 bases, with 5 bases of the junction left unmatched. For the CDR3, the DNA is TGCAGCGTGGCGACAGGGGGTGATGGCTACACCTTC. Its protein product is CSVATGGDGYTF.